A selection of T cell receptor beta chains follows, all from one sample in a study of response to subunit inactivated influenza vaccine. TCRdb re-called the RT-PCR reads through MiXCR, storing one row per CDR3 protein. The table has fewer than 800,000 distinct CDR3 sequences, approximately 15% seen once; the top ten hold roughly 10%. The sequencing used PBMCs from blood, collected 11 to 12 days after vaccination. Receptor source: a man aged 45-65 years who received an inactivated influenza vaccine. CDR3s include the opening cysteine and the closing phenylalanine or tryptophan. D genes are given only for firm matches. The size field is filled for only some rows; it gives once, few, many or a size class.

J: TRBJ2-7; size: few; V: TRBV20-1; D: TRBD1; DNA: TGCAGTGCAGAGAAGGCGGACAGGGCCTACGAGCAGTACTTC; CDR3: CSAEKADRAYEQYF
J: TRBJ1-2; size: many; V: TRBV27; D: -; DNA: TGTGCCAGCAGTTCCGGGAGCGACTATGGCTACACCTTC; CDR3: CASSSGSDYGYTF
J: TRBJ2-7; size: once; V: TRBV4-3; D: -; DNA: TGCGCCAGCAGACAAGAGGAGGGGGCCTACGCCTACGAGCAGTACTTC; CDR3: CASRQEEGAYAYEQYF
J: TRBJ2-2; size: -; V: TRBV20-1; D: -; DNA: TGCAGTCTGGGGACCCAGAACACCGGGGAGCTGTTTTTT; CDR3: CSLGTQNTGELFF
J: TRBJ2-3; size: many; V: TRBV7-6; D: -; DNA: TGTGCCAGCAGCTTAATAAGGGCGGATACGCAGTATTTT; CDR3: CASSLIRADTQYF
J: TRBJ1-2; size: few; V: TRBV4-2; D: -; DNA: TGTGCCAGCAGCCAAGATGAGGGAATAAGCTATGGCTACACCTTC; CDR3: CASSQDEGISYGYTF
J: TRBJ2-2; size: -; V: TRBV10-3; D: -; DNA: TGTGCCATCGGCGAAGTACCGAACACCGGGGAGCTGTTTTTT; CDR3: CAIGEVPNTGELFF
J: TRBJ2-1; size: many; V: TRBV11-2; D: TRBD2; DNA: TGTGCCAGCAGCTTAGATCTGCGGGGGTTACAGTTCTTC; CDR3: CASSLDLRGLQFF
J: TRBJ2-1; size: -; V: TRBV9; D: -; DNA: TGTGCCAGCAGCGCGCACAGGGAGGTCGGGTATGAGCAGTTCTTC; CDR3: CASSAHREVGYEQFF
J: TRBJ2-2; size: few; V: TRBV30; D: TRBD1; DNA: TGTGCCTGGACAGGGGGCAACACCGGGGAGCTGTTTTTT; CDR3: CAWTGGNTGELFF
J: TRBJ1-2; size: few; V: TRBV9; D: TRBD1; DNA: TGTGCCAGCAGCGGGGGGCAGGGTCGGACAGGGTATGGCTACACCTTC; CDR3: CASSGGQGRTGYGYTF
J: TRBJ1-1; size: -; V: TRBV14; D: -; DNA: TGTGCCAGCAGCCAGGCTGGGTGGGGCACTGAAGCTTTCTTT; CDR3: CASSQAGWGTEAFF
J: TRBJ1-2; size: many; V: TRBV5-1; D: TRBD1; DNA: TGCGCCAGCTACAGAACTCCGACAGGGGTGCATGGCTACACCTTC; CDR3: CASYRTPTGVHGYTF
J: TRBJ2-1; size: few; V: TRBV7-2; D: TRBD2; DNA: TGTGCCAGCAGCTTAGTGGGGGGGAAGATTAATGAGCAGTTCTTC; CDR3: CASSLVGGKINEQFF
J: TRBJ2-5; size: -; V: TRBV20-1; D: -; DNA: TGCAGTGCTAGTCGAGAGGCCACCGGGGGTACCCAGTACTTC; CDR3: CSASREATGGTQYF
J: TRBJ2-3; size: -; V: TRBV30; D: -; DNA: TGTGCCTGGAATTTCCCGCGGGACACAGATACGCAGTATTTT; CDR3: CAWNFPRDTDTQYF
J: TRBJ2-3; size: -; V: TRBV3-1; D: -; DNA: TGTGCCAGCAGCCAACGGAGGCTAGCGTATACCACAGATACGCAGTATTTT; CDR3: CASSQRRLAYTTDTQYF
J: TRBJ1-5; size: -; V: TRBV28; D: -; DNA: TGTGCCAGCAGACCCACAGGGAGCCAGCCCCAGCATTTT; CDR3: CASRPTGSQPQHF
J: TRBJ2-2; size: -; V: TRBV5-1; D: -; DNA: TGCGCCAGCAACGAAAATAACGGGAACACCGGGGAGCTGTTTTTT; CDR3: CASNENNGNTGELFF
J: TRBJ2-1; size: -; V: TRBV11-1; D: -; DNA: TGTGCCAGCAGCTTAGTATCTTGGCGGGACCCATCATACTACAATGAGCAGTTCTTC; CDR3: CASSLVSWRDPSYYNEQFF
J: TRBJ2-5; size: -; V: TRBV18; D: -; DNA: TGTGCCAGCTCACCACCGGGACGGACCAGTAAAGTAGAGACCCAGTACTTC; CDR3: CASSPPGRTSKVETQYF
J: TRBJ2-1; size: many; V: TRBV11-2; D: TRBD2; DNA: TGTGCCAGCAGAAAAGGCGCGGGGGGGCGCGATGAGCAGTTCTTC; CDR3: CASRKGAGGRDEQFF
J: TRBJ2-2; size: -; V: TRBV6-5; D: TRBD1; DNA: TGTGCCAGCAGTTACCAAGGGACAGGGAATGCCGGGGAGCTGTTTTTT; CDR3: CASSYQGTGNAGELFF
J: TRBJ2-3; size: -; V: TRBV6-2/TRBV6-3; D: -; DNA: TGTGCCAGCCGTCTTGGGGGATTCCTCACAGATACGCAGTATTTT; CDR3: CASRLGGFLTDTQYF
J: TRBJ2-1; size: few; V: TRBV29-1; D: -; DNA: TGCAGCGTCCGGTCCCGGAAGGACAATGAGCAGTTCTTC; CDR3: CSVRSRKDNEQFF
J: TRBJ2-1; size: few; V: TRBV28; D: -; DNA: TGTGCCAGCAGCCGATCCCCCCCGGATGAGCAGTTCTTC; CDR3: CASSRSPPDEQFF
J: TRBJ2-7; size: -; V: TRBV18; D: -; DNA: TGTGCCAGCTCAGGACAGTTAGGGCAGTACTTC; CDR3: CASSGQLGQYF
J: TRBJ2-5; size: -; V: TRBV5-1; D: TRBD1; DNA: TGCGCCAGCAGCTGGGGGACAGGGGGCCAAGAGACCCAGTACTTC; CDR3: CASSWGTGGQETQYF
J: TRBJ2-1; size: many; V: TRBV6-1; D: -; DNA: TGTGCCAGCAGGCCCGGTGGACAGAGCTCCTACAATGAGCAGTTCTTC; CDR3: CASRPGGQSSYNEQFF
J: TRBJ2-3; size: -; V: TRBV29-1; D: -; DNA: TGCAGCGTTGATTTTGGGGGAACAACACGTACGCAGTATTTT; CDR3: CSVDFGGTTRTQYF
J: TRBJ2-5; size: few; V: TRBV29-1; D: -; DNA: TGCAGCGTTGATACTCCGGGACACCAAGAGACCCAGTACTTC; CDR3: CSVDTPGHQETQYF
J: TRBJ2-4; size: few; V: TRBV21-1; D: -; DNA: TGTGCCAGCAGGAATCGGGAAACAGGGGGTCGGTTGTTTGCCAAAAACATTCAGTACTTC; CDR3: CASRNRETGGRLFAKNIQYF
J: TRBJ2-1; size: few; V: TRBV3-1; D: -; DNA: TGTGCTACCCGAGGAAGTTACAATGAGCAGTTCTTC; CDR3: CATRGSYNEQFF
J: TRBJ2-3; size: -; V: TRBV5-4; D: TRBD2; DNA: TGTGCCAGCAGCTTGGGCGGGGGGGCCGGGATATATACGCAGTATTTT; CDR3: CASSLGGGAGIYTQYF
J: TRBJ2-3; size: -; V: TRBV10-3; D: -; DNA: TGTGCCATCAGTGATTACGCCCAAATGACAGATACGCAGTATTTT; CDR3: CAISDYAQMTDTQYF
J: TRBJ2-3; size: medium-sized; V: TRBV7-2; D: TRBD2; DNA: TGTGCCAGCAGCTTAGCTGGAGCGGGAGCCGATACGCAGTATTTT; CDR3: CASSLAGAGADTQYF
J: TRBJ1-2; size: -; V: TRBV20-1; D: -; DNA: TGCAGTGCTTGGGTGGTGAACTATGGCTACACCTTC; CDR3: CSAWVVNYGYTF
J: TRBJ2-1; size: -; V: TRBV28; D: TRBD2; DNA: TGTGCCATCCTAGCGGGAGGTAATAGAAATGAGCAGTTCTTC; CDR3: CAILAGGNRNEQFF
J: TRBJ2-1; size: few; V: TRBV6-5; D: -; DNA: TGTGCCAGCAGTTACGGGATGCCACAGGGTTATGAGCAGTTCTTC; CDR3: CASSYGMPQGYEQFF
J: TRBJ2-5; size: -; V: TRBV11-2; D: TRBD1; DNA: TGTGCCAGCAGCACGACAGGGAGCAGAGGGACCCAGTACTTC; CDR3: CASSTTGSRGTQYF
J: TRBJ2-5; size: -; V: TRBV20-1; D: -; DNA: TGCAGTGCTATCAGAGAGACCCAGTACTTC; CDR3: CSAIRETQYF
J: TRBJ1-2; size: -; V: TRBV2; D: -; DNA: TGTGCCAGCAGTGAACAGAATTTATATGGCTACACCTTC; CDR3: CASSEQNLYGYTF
J: TRBJ2-3; size: -; V: TRBV28; D: -; DNA: TGTGCCAGCATGTGGGCAGATACGCAGTATTTT; CDR3: CASMWADTQYF
J: TRBJ1-2; size: -; V: TRBV5-5; D: -; DNA: TGTGCCAGCAGCTTGGAAATTCTACAGGTCTATGGCTACACCTTC; CDR3: CASSLEILQVYGYTF
J: TRBJ1-1; size: -; V: TRBV7-9; D: -; DNA: TGTGCCAGCAGCTTAGTAAGGATCTTGGCCACTGAAGCTTTCTTT; CDR3: CASSLVRILATEAFF
J: TRBJ2-2; size: few; V: TRBV4-3; D: TRBD2; DNA: TGCGCCAGCAGCCCACGAAGAAAACTAGCGGGATACACCGGGGAGCTGTTTTTT; CDR3: CASSPRRKLAGYTGELFF
J: TRBJ1-1; size: many; V: TRBV29-1; D: -; DNA: TGCAGCGTGGCCAAACAGGCTGGCGCTGAAGCTTTCTTT; CDR3: CSVAKQAGAEAFF
J: TRBJ2-1; size: many; V: TRBV7-2; D: -; DNA: TGTGCCAGCAGCCCAGACTACAACAATGAGCAGTTCTTC; CDR3: CASSPDYNNEQFF
J: TRBJ1-5; size: few; V: TRBV15; D: -; DNA: TGTGCCACCAGCAGAGATGATCCCAATCAGCCCCAGCATTTT; CDR3: CATSRDDPNQPQHF
J: TRBJ2-3; size: -; V: TRBV9; D: TRBD2; DNA: TGTGCCAGCAGTGTTAGCGGGGGGCGGGATACGCAGTATTTT; CDR3: CASSVSGGRDTQYF
J: TRBJ2-7; size: -; V: TRBV20-1; D: -; DNA: TGCAGTGCTAACCTTCAGGGAAGCCCCTACGAGCAGTACTTC; CDR3: CSANLQGSPYEQYF
J: TRBJ2-1; size: few; V: TRBV2; D: -; DNA: TGTGCCAGCAGTGAAGCCGCTCTTGGGACAAGGGAGTTCTTC; CDR3: CASSEAALGTREFF
J: TRBJ1-1; size: -; V: TRBV7-2; D: -; DNA: TGTGCCAGCAGCTTCACGGCCGCCGCAGGGGAAGCTTTCTTT; CDR3: CASSFTAAAGEAFF
J: TRBJ1-1; size: -; V: TRBV7-6; D: -; DNA: TGTGCCAGCAGCTTAGCGGTCTTCAGCGGGTCTGAAGCTTTCTTT; CDR3: CASSLAVFSGSEAFF
J: TRBJ2-1; size: -; V: TRBV28; D: TRBD1; DNA: TGTGCCAGCAGTTCCGGACAGGTGGGAAACAATGAGCAGTTCTTC; CDR3: CASSSGQVGNNEQFF
J: TRBJ2-1; size: many; V: TRBV7-2; D: TRBD2; DNA: TGTGCCAGCAGCCCTCATAGCGGGAGCTCCTACAATGAGCAGTTCTTC; CDR3: CASSPHSGSSYNEQFF
J: TRBJ2-1; size: few; V: TRBV7-3; D: -; DNA: TGTGCCAGCAGCTTAACTGGCGTCAGGGAATCCTACAATGAGCAGTTCTTC; CDR3: CASSLTGVRESYNEQFF
J: TRBJ2-2; size: -; V: TRBV15; D: TRBD1; DNA: TGTGCCACCAACGAACAGGGGCTAAGTTCGACCGGGGAGCTGTTTTTT; CDR3: CATNEQGLSSTGELFF
J: TRBJ2-5; size: few; V: TRBV7-2; D: TRBD1; DNA: TGTGCCAGCAGGCGACAGGGCGGCGGAGAGACCCAGTACTTC; CDR3: CASRRQGGGETQYF
J: TRBJ1-3; size: many; V: TRBV11-2; D: -; DNA: TGTGCCAGCAGCCAAGGGACACGGCAGCTATTGGCTGGAAACACCATATATTTT; CDR3: CASSQGTRQLLAGNTIYF